One and the same sample provided the 30 T cell receptor beta chains below, sequenced in a study of cytomegalovirus exposure and HLA in healthy donors. Generated by immunoSEQ multiplex PCR, the TCRdb table keeps only in-frame clones and is missing some. Of fewer than 250,000 clones listed, about 84% are singletons. The sequenced sample was PBMCs. The receptors originated from a woman aged 18-35 years in good health and CMV-seronegative.

This clone has more than one count but fewer than ten. The V gene is TRBV7-9, the J gene TRBJ1-4; 11 nucleotides agree with TRBD1. Unmatched junction bases numbered 10, after V lost 5 bases and J lost 8 bases. The CDR3 contains 16 residues. Per the germline V gene, CDR1 is SEHNR and CDR2 is FQNEAQ (reference sequence). The CDR3 region has the DNA TGTGCCAGCAGCAGGAGGACAGGGGGCGCGAGAGAAAAACTGTTTTTT. This sequence encodes CASSRRTGGAREKLFF.

V usage is TRBV2 and J usage is TRBJ1-1; D is perhaps TRBD1 (6 bases). The CDR3 loop spans 13 amino acids. In germline, CDR1 is SNHLY, CDR2 FYNNEI. Trimming removed 2 bases from V and 12 bases from J, with 16 bases in between. The CDR3 loop is CASSEMDSTDTFF. DNA for the CDR3: TGTGCCAGCAGTGAAATGGACAGTACGGATACTTTCTTT.

This clone was counted once. The chain employs TRBV5-6 and TRBJ2-5, with a weak D call TRBD1 (6 bases). The CDR3 spans 17 residues. Germline V CDR1 and CDR2: SGHDT, YYEEEE. V was pared by 0 bases and J by 1 base, with 16 bases between. The CDR3 loop reads CASSLERFRDTQETQYF. DNA for the CDR3: TGTGCCAGCAGCTTGGAGAGGTTCCGGGACACCCAAGAGACCCAGTACTTC.

The rearrangement joins TRBV6-4 to TRBJ1-2; D not certain. The CDR3 has 16 residues. Trimming removed 1 base from V and 2 bases from J, with 14 bases in between. Germline assignment: CDR1 MRHNA and CDR2 SNTAGT. CDR3 DNA: TGTGCCAGCAGTGACTTACCACAGAAGAAGAACTATGGCTACACCTTC. It encodes CASSDLPQKKNYGYTF.

This clone was seen a single time. The identical CDR3 is also encoded by other nucleotide sequences in the sample. The chain has TRBV6-1 and TRBJ2-6; D is unclear. Between the trimmed V and J ends, which lost 1 base and 0 bases, there was a span of 4 bases. Germline loops: CDR1 MNHNS, CDR2 SASEGT. The CDR3 spans 15 residues. CDR3 nucleotides: TGTGCCAGCAGTGAAGGCAGCTCTGGGGCCAACGTCCTGACTTTC. It encodes CASSEGSSGANVLTF.

The chain uses TRBV30 and TRBJ2-7; 7 bases fit TRBD1. The CDR3 extends over 14 amino acids. Per the germline V gene, CDR1 is GTSNPN and CDR2 is SVGIG (reference sequence). V lost 1 base, J lost 6 bases, and 9 bases stayed unmatched. The CDR3 DNA is TGTGCCTGGAGTGAGGGATCGACAGGGACCGAGCAGTACTTC. Protein product: CAWSEGSTGTEQYF.

The chain uses TRBV18 and TRBJ2-1; 10 positions agree with TRBD2. J lost 8 bases, V lost 6 bases, and 1 base had no gene match. The V gene's germline CDR1 is KGHSH and CDR2 LQKENI. The CDR3 sequence is 12 residues long. Here the CDR3 DNA reads TGTGCCAGCTCCGGGACTAGCGATGAGCAGTTCTTC. It yields the protein CASSGTSDEQFF.

This sequence joins TRBV7-8 and TRBJ1-2; D is unresolved. V lost 1 base to trimming and J lost 6 bases, with 18 bases between them. CDR1 is SGHVS, CDR2 FQNEAQ, per germline. The CDR3 totals 16 residues. The CDR3 loop is CASSLGVAQPLNGYTF. The CDR3 bases are TGTGCCAGCAGCTTAGGTGTAGCCCAACCCCTTAATGGCTACACCTTC.

This chain uses TRBV11-2 with TRBJ1-1; maybe TRBD1 (6 bases). Deletions cut 1 base from V and 1 base from J, with 10 bases between. There are 15 residues in the CDR3. Per the germline V gene, CDR1 is SGHAT and CDR2 is FQNNGV. The CDR3 loop reads CASSLGGTPNTEAFF. For the CDR3, the DNA is TGTGCCAGCAGCTTAGGGGGGACACCGAACACTGAAGCTTTCTTT.

The J gene is TRBJ2-1, the V gene TRBV4-2, with TRBD2 matching 11 bases. The CDR3 contains 16 residues. Germline values: CDR1 LGHNA, CDR2 YNFKEQ. J gave up 5 bases and V 4 bases, and 7 bases lay outside the gene matches. The CDR3 reads CASSRDIAGGDNEQFF. CDR3 bases: TGTGCCAGCAGCCGAGACATAGCGGGAGGGGACAATGAGCAGTTCTTC.

The chain has TRBV6-1 and TRBJ1-2; 8 bases are a match to TRBD1. From germline, CDR1 is MNHNS and CDR2 SASEGT. The trim removed 3 bases at V and 7 bases at J, leaving 7 bases unmatched. The CDR3 is 14 residues long. This CDR3 is CASSDRGQGSGYTF. The CDR3 bases are TGTGCCAGCAGTGACAGGGGGCAGGGCAGTGGCTACACCTTC.

The rearrangement joins TRBV4-2 to TRBJ2-1, with D perhaps matching TRBD1 (5 bases). V shed 0 bases and J shed 3 bases, with 18 bases lying between them. This CDR3 has 18 amino acids. CDR1 and CDR2 from the germline V gene are LGHNA and YNFKEQ. Here the CDR3 DNA reads TGTGCCAGCAGCCAAGATGGAGTTGACAGCGCCGACTACAATGAGCAGTTCTTC. Its protein product is CASSQDGVDSADYNEQFF.

Here the CDR3 DNA reads TGTGCCAGCAGTTACTTTGGACAGGGTAATCAGCCCCAGCATTTT. This translates into CASSYFGQGNQPQHF. This chain joins TRBV6-5 and TRBJ1-5; 8 nucleotides line up with TRBD1. There are 15 residues in the CDR3. Germline CDR1 MNHEY, CDR2 SVGAGI. V lost 1 base and J lost 4; bases outside the gene matches: 3.

The chain employs TRBV18 and TRBJ1-2, with a tentative D call TRBD1 (6 bases). Between the trimmed V and J ends, which lost 2 bases and 1 base, there was a span of 11 bases. The CDR3 contains 15 residues. Per the germline V gene, CDR1 is KGHSH and CDR2 is LQKENI. CDR3 residues: CASSPGGYLNYGYTF. The CDR3 DNA follows: TGTGCCAGCTCACCAGGGGGCTACCTTAACTATGGCTACACCTTC.

This clone was detected a few times. V and J are TRBV6-1 and TRBJ2-5; 10 nucleotides match TRBD2. In germline, CDR1 is MNHNS, CDR2 SASEGT. The V segment lost 7 bases and the J segment 7 bases; nucleotides outside the gene matches: 12. This CDR3 region has 15 residues. The CDR3 nucleotides read TGTGCCAGCAAAAGCCTAGCGGGGGAGGTGGGGACCCAGTACTTC. Protein product: CASKSLAGEVGTQYF.

The rearrangement uses TRBV14 and TRBJ2-7; 7 bases match TRBD2. Trimming cost V 1 base and J 0 bases; bases outside gene matches: 3. Looked up from germline, CDR1 is SGHDN and CDR2 is FVKESK. This CDR3 region has 15 residues. CDR3: CASSQGGLRSYEQYF. The DNA for the CDR3 is TGTGCCAGCAGCCAAGGGGGACTACGCTCCTACGAGCAGTACTTC.

This clone was recorded once. The CDR3 DNA follows: TGTGCCAGCAGCCCGGGCTTTAGCGGAAGCTCCTACGAGCAGTACTTC. Translated, it gives CASSPGFSGSSYEQYF. The chain carries TRBV5-4 and TRBJ2-7; D perhaps matches TRBD2 (6 bases). The V and J ends lost 4 bases and 0 bases respectively, with 17 bases between them. This CDR3 contains 16 residues. Germline V gene lookup returns CDR1 SGHNT and CDR2 YYREEE (reference sequence).

This clone was counted only a few times. The chain carries TRBV29-1 and TRBJ2-7; TRBD1 matches 9 bases. V lost 3 bases to trimming and J lost 6 bases; unmatched junction nucleotides: 6. Germline lookup yields CDR1 SQVTM and CDR2 ANQGSEA. The CDR3 has 13 residues. This CDR3 is CSVESDRGREQYF. CDR3 nucleotides: TGCAGCGTTGAGTCGGACAGGGGTCGCGAGCAGTACTTC.

This clone was observed once. The rearrangement links TRBV19 to TRBJ2-7, with 7 bases matching TRBD2. With 4 bases clipped from V and 0 bases from J, the junction kept 6 bases outside the gene matches. The CDR3 has 15 amino acids. CDR1 is LNHDA and CDR2 is SQIVND in the germline V gene (reference sequence). The CDR3: CASSTPRTSSYEQYF. The CDR3 DNA sequence: TGTGCCAGTAGTACCCCAAGGACTAGCTCCTACGAGCAGTACTTC.

The chain joins TRBV7-6 to TRBJ1-2; no reliable D call. Germline CDR1 and CDR2: SGHVS and FNYEAQ. CDR3 length equals 12 residues. Trimming took off 2 bases at V and 6 bases at J, with 7 bases between the two ends. CDR3 bases: TGTGCCAGCAGCTTATATAGAGATGGCTACACCTTC. Translating gives CASSLYRDGYTF. The whole variable domain, filled in from reference TRBV7-6 and TRBJ1-2, reads GAGVSQSPRYKVTKRGQDVALRCDPISGHVSLYWYRQALGQGPEFLTYFNYEAQQDKSGLPNDRFSAERPEGSISTLTIQRTEQRDSAMYRCASSLYRDGYTFGSGTRLTVV.

The chain carries TRBV7-9 and TRBJ1-5, with D perhaps TRBD1 (5 bases). The CDR3 contains 15 residues. In germline, CDR1 is SEHNR, CDR2 FQNEAQ (reference sequence). V lost 1 base, J lost 2 bases, and 9 bases lay in between. For the CDR3, the DNA is TGTGCCAGCAGCTTAGGGGTCAGGGGCAATCAGCCCCAGCATTTT. Amino acids: CASSLGVRGNQPQHF.

The chain uses TRBV5-6 and TRBJ1-4; perhaps TRBD1 as D (5 bases). V was shortened by 8 bases and J by 4 bases, with 15 bases between the two germline ends. This CDR3 is built from 14 residues. Germline assignment: CDR1 SGHDT and CDR2 YYEEEE. The DNA of the CDR3 is TGTGCCAGTGCACAGGTCTCGGATAATGAAAAACTGTTTTTT. It yields the protein CASAQVSDNEKLFF.

This clone occurred once. The rearrangement links TRBV30 to TRBJ1-2; 7 nucleotides match TRBD1. There are 13 residues in the CDR3. With V trimmed by 3 bases and J by 10 bases, 11 bases remained unmatched. Germline lookup yields CDR1 GTSNPN and CDR2 SVGIG (reference sequence). The CDR3 nucleotides are TGTGCCTGGAGGGGGGGACAGTTAGACACCTACACCTTC. Protein: CAWRGGQLDTYTF. Combining the CDR3 with reference TRBV30 and TRBJ1-2 gives the whole variable domain SQTIHQWPATLVQPVGSPLSLECTVEGTSNPNLYWYRQAAGRGLQLLFYSVGIGQISSEVPQNLSASRPQDRQFILSSKKLLLSDSGFYLCAWRGGQLDTYTFGSGTRLTVV.

This rearrangement joins TRBV6-1 to TRBJ2-7; a weak D match, TRBD2 (5 bases). Germline V lookup: CDR1 MNHNS, CDR2 SASEGT. The germline V and J ends were trimmed by 7 bases and 7 bases, with 17 bases remaining between them. The CDR3 covers 13 residues. CDR3 region: CASKLDNLGEQYF. CDR3 DNA sequence: TGTGCCAGCAAACTAGACAATTTAGGTGAGCAGTACTTC.

This CDR3 reads CASTGTGAPKETQYF. The CDR3, as DNA: TGTGCCAGCACCGGAACAGGGGCCCCCAAAGAGACCCAGTACTTC. V usage is TRBV2 and J usage is TRBJ2-5; 7 bases are a match to TRBD1. Germline V gene lookup returns CDR1 SNHLY and CDR2 FYNNEI. J was trimmed by 3 bases and V by 7 bases; bases with no gene match: 11. There are 15 residues in the CDR3.

This chain joins TRBV4-2 and TRBJ2-1, with 9 bases aligning to TRBD2. Germline V CDR1 and CDR2: LGHNA, YNFKEQ. The V gene end was trimmed by 1 base and the J gene end by 6 bases; junction bases not matched to a gene: 7. The CDR3 contains 16 residues. The CDR3 bases are TGTGCCAGCAGCCAAGTACCTAGCGGGATCGGCAATGAGCAGTTCTTC. It codes for CASSQVPSGIGNEQFF.

The chain uses TRBV11-2 and TRBJ1-6, with D hard to call. CDR1 and CDR2 (germline): SGHAT, FQNNGV. Trimming cost V 7 bases and J 8 bases, with 15 bases left between them. The CDR3 has 14 residues. The CDR3 coding sequence is TGTGCCAGCACCCGAGGAGGGTTAGATTCACCCCTCCACTTT. It specifies CASTRGGLDSPLHF.

J is TRBJ1-4 and V is TRBV19; no reliable D call. CDR3 size: 15 residues. Germline-derived CDR1 and CDR2 are LNHDA and SQIVND (reference sequence). Trimming cost V 5 bases and J 0 bases, with 10 bases left between them. This CDR3 reads CASSFLPATNEKLFF. DNA of the CDR3: TGTGCCAGTAGTTTCCTTCCAGCAACTAATGAAAAACTGTTTTTT.

This chain links TRBV29-1 with TRBJ2-1, with 10 bases matching TRBD2. Germline V CDR1 and CDR2: SQVTM, ANQGSEA. With V trimmed by 7 bases and J by 6 bases, 6 bases remained unmatched. The CDR3 length is 13 residues. The CDR3 loop reads CSAAGLAVNEQFF. In nucleotides, the CDR3 is TGCAGCGCCGCAGGACTAGCGGTCAATGAGCAGTTCTTC.

The chain is built from TRBV7-6 and TRBJ1-1, with D hard to call. The CDR3 covers 13 residues. Trimming removed 1 base from V and 3 bases from J, with 6 bases in between. Germline V gene lookup returns CDR1 SGHVS and CDR2 FNYEAQ. The CDR3 DNA reads as TGTGCCAGCAGCTTAGAACTGGACACTGAAGCTTTCTTT. It is translated as CASSLELDTEAFF.